This T cell receptor beta chain came from a study of shared clonotypes between healthy human individuals. On this clone itself: Within the sample, other DNA sequences also encode this same CDR3.

Clones were read by immunoSEQ multiplex PCR, and TCRdb kept only the in-frame ones, dropping some. Among under 1 million clones listed, around 92% were seen once. The naive CD8 population came from CD45RO-negative cells selected for CCR7, without terminally differentiated effector memory CD45RA+ cells. The CDR3 runs to 10 residues. Trimming took 6 bases from V and 2 from J, leaving 4 bases between them. CDR1 SQVTM and CDR2 ANQGSEA come from the germline V gene. The receptor was isolated from a man aged 25-45 years in good health. Sequences were obtained from naive CD8+ T cells sorted from blood. V usage is TRBV29-1 and J usage is TRBJ2-5; no definite D call. The CDR3 reads CSVLQETQYF. The CDR3 DNA sequence: TGCAGCGTCTTGCAAGAGACCCAGTACTTC. Together with reference TRBV29-1 and TRBJ2-5, the CDR3 gives the full variable domain: SAVISQKPSRDICQRGTSLTIQCQVDSQVTMMFWYRQQPGQSLTLIATANQGSEATYESGFVIDKFPISRPNLTFSTLTVSNMSPEDSSIYLCSVLQETQYFGPGTRLLVL.